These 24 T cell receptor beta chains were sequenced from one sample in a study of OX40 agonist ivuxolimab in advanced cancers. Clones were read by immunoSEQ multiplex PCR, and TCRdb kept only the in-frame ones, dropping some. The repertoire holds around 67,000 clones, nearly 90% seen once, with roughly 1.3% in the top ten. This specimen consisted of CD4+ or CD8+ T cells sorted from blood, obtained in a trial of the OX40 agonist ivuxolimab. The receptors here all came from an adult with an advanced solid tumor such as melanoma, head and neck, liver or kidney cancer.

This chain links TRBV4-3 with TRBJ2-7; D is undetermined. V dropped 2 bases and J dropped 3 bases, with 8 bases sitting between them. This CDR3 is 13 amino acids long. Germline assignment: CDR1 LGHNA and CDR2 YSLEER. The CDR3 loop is CASSQNLFYEQYF. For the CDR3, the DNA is TGCGCCAGCAGCCAAAACCTGTTCTACGAGCAGTACTTC.

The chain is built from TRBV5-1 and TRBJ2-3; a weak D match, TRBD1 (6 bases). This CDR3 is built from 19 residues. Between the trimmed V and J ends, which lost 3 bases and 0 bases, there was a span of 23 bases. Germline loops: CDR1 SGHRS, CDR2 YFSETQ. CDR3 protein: CASSSTNRIGGPSTDTQYF. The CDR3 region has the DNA TGCGCCAGCAGCTCTACTAACCGGATAGGGGGACCTAGCACAGATACGCAGTATTTT.

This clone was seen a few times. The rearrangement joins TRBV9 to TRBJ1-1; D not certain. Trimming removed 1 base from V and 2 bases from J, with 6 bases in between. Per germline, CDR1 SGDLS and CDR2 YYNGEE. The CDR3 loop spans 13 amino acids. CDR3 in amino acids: CASSVTENTEAFF. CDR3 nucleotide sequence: TGTGCCAGCAGCGTAACAGAAAACACTGAAGCTTTCTTT.

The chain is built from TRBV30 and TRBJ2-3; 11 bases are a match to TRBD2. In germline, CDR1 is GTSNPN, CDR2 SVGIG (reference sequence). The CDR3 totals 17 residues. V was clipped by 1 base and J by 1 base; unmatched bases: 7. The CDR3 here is CAWSELAGGFRTDTQYF. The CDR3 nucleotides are TGTGCCTGGAGTGAGTTAGCGGGAGGGTTTCGCACAGATACGCAGTATTTT.

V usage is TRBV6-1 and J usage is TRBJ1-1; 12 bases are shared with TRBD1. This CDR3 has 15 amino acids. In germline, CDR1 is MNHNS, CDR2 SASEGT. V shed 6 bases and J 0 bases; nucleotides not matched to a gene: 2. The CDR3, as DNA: TGTGCCAGCAGGGGACAGGGGGCCATGAACACTGAAGCTTTCTTT. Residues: CASRGQGAMNTEAFF.

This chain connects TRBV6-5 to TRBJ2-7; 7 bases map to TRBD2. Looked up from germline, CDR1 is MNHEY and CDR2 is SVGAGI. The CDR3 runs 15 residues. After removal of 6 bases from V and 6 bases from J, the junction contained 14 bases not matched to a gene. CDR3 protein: CASSSWGGRGSEQYF. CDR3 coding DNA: TGTGCCAGCAGCTCTTGGGGTGGGAGGGGATCCGAGCAGTACTTC.

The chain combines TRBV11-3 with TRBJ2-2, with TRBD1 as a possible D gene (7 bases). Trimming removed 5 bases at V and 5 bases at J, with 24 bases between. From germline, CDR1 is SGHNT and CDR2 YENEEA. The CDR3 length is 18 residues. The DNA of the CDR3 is TGTGCCAGCAGCGCCCGCTGGAGGGGACAGAGCATAACCGGGGAGCTGTTTTTT. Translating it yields CASSARWRGQSITGELFF.

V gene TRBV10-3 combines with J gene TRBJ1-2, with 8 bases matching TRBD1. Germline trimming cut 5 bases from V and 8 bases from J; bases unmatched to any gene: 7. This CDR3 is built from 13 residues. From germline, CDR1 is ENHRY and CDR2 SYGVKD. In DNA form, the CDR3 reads TGTGCCATCAGTTACCAGGGGGCTATAGGCTACACCTTC. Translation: CAISYQGAIGYTF.

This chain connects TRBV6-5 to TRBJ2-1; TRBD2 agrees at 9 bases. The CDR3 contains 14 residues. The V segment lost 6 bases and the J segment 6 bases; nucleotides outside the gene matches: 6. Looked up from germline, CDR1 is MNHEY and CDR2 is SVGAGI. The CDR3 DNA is TGTGCCAGCAGCCCCAGACTAGCGGCCAATGAGCAGTTCTTC. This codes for CASSPRLAANEQFF.

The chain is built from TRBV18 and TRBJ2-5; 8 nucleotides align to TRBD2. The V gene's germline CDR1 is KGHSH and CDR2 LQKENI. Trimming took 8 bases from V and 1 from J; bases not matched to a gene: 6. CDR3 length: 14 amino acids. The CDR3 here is CASRIAGTQETQYF. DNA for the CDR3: TGTGCCAGCCGCATAGCGGGGACCCAAGAGACCCAGTACTTC. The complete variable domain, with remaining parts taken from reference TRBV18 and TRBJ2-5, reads NAGVMQNPRHLVRRRGQEARLRCSPMKGHSHVYWYRQLPEEGLKFMVYLQKENIIDESGMPKERFSAEFPKEGPSILRIQQVVRGDSAAYFCASRIAGTQETQYFGPGTRLLVL.

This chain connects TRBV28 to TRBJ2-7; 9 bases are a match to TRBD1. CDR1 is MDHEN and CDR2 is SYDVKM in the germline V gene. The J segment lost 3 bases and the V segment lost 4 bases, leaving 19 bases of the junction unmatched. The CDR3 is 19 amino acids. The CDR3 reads CASSSPGQGSQRGLYEQYF. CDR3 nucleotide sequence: TGTGCCAGCAGTTCCCCGGGACAGGGATCACAGAGGGGGCTCTACGAGCAGTACTTC.

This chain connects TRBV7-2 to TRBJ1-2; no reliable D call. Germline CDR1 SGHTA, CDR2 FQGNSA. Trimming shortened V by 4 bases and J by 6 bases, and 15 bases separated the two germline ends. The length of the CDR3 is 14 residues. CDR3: CASSSDTRADGYTF. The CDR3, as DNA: TGTGCCAGCAGCTCCGACACGCGGGCCGATGGCTACACCTTC.

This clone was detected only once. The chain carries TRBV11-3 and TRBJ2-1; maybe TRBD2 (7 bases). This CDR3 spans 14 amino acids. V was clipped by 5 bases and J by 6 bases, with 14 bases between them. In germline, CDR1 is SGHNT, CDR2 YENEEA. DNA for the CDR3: TGTGCCAGCAGCATCCCGGGGGGCGCCAATGAGCAGTTCTTC. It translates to CASSIPGGANEQFF.

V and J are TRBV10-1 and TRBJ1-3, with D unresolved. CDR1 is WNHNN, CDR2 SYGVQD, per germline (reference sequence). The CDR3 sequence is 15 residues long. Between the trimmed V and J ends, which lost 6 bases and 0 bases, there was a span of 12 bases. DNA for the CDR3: TGCGCCAGCAGACCCATGGAGAACTCTGGAAACACCATATATTTT. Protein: CASRPMENSGNTIYF.

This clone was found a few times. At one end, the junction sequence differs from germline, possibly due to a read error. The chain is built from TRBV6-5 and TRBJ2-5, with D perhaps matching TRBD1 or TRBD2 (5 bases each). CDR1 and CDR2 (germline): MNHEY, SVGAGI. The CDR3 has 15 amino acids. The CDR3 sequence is CASSDSLGTRETQYF. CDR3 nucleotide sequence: TGTGCCAGCAGTGACTCTCTTGGGACCCGGGAGACCCAGTACTTC.

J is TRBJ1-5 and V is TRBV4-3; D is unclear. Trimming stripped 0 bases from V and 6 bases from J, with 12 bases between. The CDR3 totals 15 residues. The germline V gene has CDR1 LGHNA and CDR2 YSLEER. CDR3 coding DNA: TGCGCCAGCAGCCAAGAAATGGGAACCACTCAGCCCCAGCATTTT. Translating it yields CASSQEMGTTQPQHF.

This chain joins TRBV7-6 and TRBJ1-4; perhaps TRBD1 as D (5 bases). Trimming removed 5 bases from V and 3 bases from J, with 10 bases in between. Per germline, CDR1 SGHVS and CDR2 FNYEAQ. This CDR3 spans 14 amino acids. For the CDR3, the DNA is TGTGCCAGCAGCCTACAGGCCTCTAATGAAAAACTGTTTTTT. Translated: CASSLQASNEKLFF.

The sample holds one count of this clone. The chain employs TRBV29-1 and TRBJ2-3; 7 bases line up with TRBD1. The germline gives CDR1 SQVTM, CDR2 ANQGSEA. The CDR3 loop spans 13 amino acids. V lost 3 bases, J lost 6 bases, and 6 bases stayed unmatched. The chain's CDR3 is CSVEEPQGDTQYF. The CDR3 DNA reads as TGCAGCGTTGAGGAACCACAGGGGGATACGCAGTATTTT.

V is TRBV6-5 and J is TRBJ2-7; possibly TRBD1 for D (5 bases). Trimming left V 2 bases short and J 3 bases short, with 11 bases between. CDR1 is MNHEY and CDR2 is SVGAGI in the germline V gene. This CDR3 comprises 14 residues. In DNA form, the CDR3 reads TGTGCCAGCAGTTACCGGGCCAGGGACTACGAGCAGTACTTC. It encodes CASSYRARDYEQYF.

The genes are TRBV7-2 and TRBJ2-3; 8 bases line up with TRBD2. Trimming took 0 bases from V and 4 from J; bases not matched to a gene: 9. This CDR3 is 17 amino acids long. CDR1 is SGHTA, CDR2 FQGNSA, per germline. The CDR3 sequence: CASSLALPGLDADTQYF. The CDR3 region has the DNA TGTGCCAGCAGCTTAGCTTTACCGGGACTAGACGCAGATACGCAGTATTTT.

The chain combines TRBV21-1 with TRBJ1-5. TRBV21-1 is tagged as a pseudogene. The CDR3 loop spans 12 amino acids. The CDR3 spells CASSKGGQPQHF. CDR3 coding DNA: TGTGCCAGCAGCAAGGGCGGGCAGCCCCAGCATTTT.

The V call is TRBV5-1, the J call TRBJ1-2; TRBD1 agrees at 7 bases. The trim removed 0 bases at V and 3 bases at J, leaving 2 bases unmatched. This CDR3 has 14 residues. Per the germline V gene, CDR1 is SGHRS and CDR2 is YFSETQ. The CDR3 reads CASSLAGTDYGYTF. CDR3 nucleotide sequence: TGCGCCAGCAGCTTGGCTGGGACAGACTATGGCTACACCTTC.

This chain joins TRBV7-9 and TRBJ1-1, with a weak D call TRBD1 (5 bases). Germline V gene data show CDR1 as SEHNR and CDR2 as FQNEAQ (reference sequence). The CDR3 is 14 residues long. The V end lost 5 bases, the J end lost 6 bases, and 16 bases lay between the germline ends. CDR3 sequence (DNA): TGTGCCAGCAGCACACCAGGGTTCGATGCTGAAGCTTTCTTT. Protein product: CASSTPGFDAEAFF.

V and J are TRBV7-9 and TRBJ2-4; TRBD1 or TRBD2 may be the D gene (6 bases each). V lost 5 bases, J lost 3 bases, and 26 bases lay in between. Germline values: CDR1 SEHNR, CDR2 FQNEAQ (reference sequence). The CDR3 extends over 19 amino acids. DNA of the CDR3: TGTGCCAGCAGCCCCCTATTGACCGGGGGCCGCGCCGACAAAAACATTCAGTACTTC. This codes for CASSPLLTGGRADKNIQYF.